What follows is one TCR beta chain and its context. The antigen is unknown. V gave up 1 base and J gave up 1 base, with 4 bases separating them. Germline-derived CDR1 and CDR2 are LGHNT and FRNRAP. The CDR3 contains 14 residues. This table comes from immunoSEQ multiplex PCR, and its TCRdb copy is limited to in-frame clones, with some not included. Among about 21,000 clones listed, 85% to 90% were seen once. These data originate in a study of a mutant IDH1 vaccine in newly diagnosed glioma. Across the study: The study gave patients eight vaccinations in weeks 1, 3, 5, 7, 11, 15, 19, 23. Vaccination was launched 4-6 weeks after radiotherapy alone, or with temozolomide cycles. The study's findings and limits: Pseudoprogression seemingly bore no relation to changes in top peripheral T cell clonotypes. Around 93% of patients showed vaccine-induced immune responses across multiple MHC alleles.

Time point denoted: week 11, during vaccination. The content of each vaccine dose was 300 ug of mutant IDH1 20-mer peptide, and topical imiquimod accompanied it. The clonotype comes from a woman aged 40 to 50 with glioma. The sequencing here drew on PBMCs, taken from a glioma patient whose treatment included an IDH1 peptide vaccine. J is TRBJ2-2 and V is TRBV12-5; D remains unclear. The CDR3 nucleotides are TGTGCTAGTGGTTTGGACAGGAACACCGGGGAGCTGTTTTTT. Its translation is CASGLDRNTGELFF.